This record concerns one T cell receptor (beta chain) sequence. CDR1 and CDR2 from the germline V gene are KGHSH and LQKENI. CDR3 length: 14 residues. V lost 3 bases to trimming and J lost 5 bases; unmatched junction nucleotides: 4. These data originate in a study of blood T cell repertoires in COVID-19. Source study methods: Amplification of reference gene primers provided the estimated nucleated cell counts. TCRdb's copy holds only in-frame clones and misses some; the assay was immunoSEQ multiplex PCR. D and trimming were read from the DNA, whereas the V and J calls and clone size are those reported in that table. Among a few hundred thousand clones listed, around 89% were seen once.

Sequencing was performed on peripheral blood. The V call is TRBV18, the J call TRBJ1-5; 7 bases match TRBD1. This receptor was identified in a young man who had recovered from COVID-19. CDR3 sequence: CASSPSDRDQPQHF. In DNA, the CDR3 is TGTGCCAGCTCACCGTCTGACAGGGATCAGCCCCAGCATTTT.